One sample yielded the 19 T cell receptor beta chains listed below, sequenced in a study of siplizumab effects on memory and regulatory T cells (dated 2019 in TCRdb). Library creation used the immunoSEQ multiplex PCR assay. TCRdb provides this immuneACCESS table in a form limited to in-frame rearrangements. Some clones are lacking; in checked studies, under half of them reflect an unresolved V gene, and why the rest are absent is not known. The sample contains some 97,000 clones, about 93% of them found a single time. The ten largest account for about 0.6% of the sample. The sequenced material came from Tregs sorted from blood. The receptors originated from a human donor in good health.

This clone was seen a single time. The chain has TRBV6-5 and TRBJ1-1; no firm D call. CDR1 MNHEY and CDR2 SVGAGI come from the germline V gene. The CDR3 spans 15 residues. V was clipped by 3 bases and J by 6 bases, with 17 bases between them. DNA for the CDR3: TGTGCCAGCAGTTATGTAGCGTCCGTCGTTTCTGAAGCTTTCTTT. Encoded protein: CASSYVASVVSEAFF.

The chain recombines TRBV7-9 with TRBJ2-3; 11 bases are shared with TRBD2. The CDR3 contains 18 residues. Germline V gives CDR1 SEHNR, CDR2 FQNEAQ (reference sequence). After removal of 7 bases from V and 2 bases from J, the junction contained 14 bases not matched to a gene. The CDR3 nucleotides are TGTGCCAGCACCCCTGGTTCGACTAGCGGGACCCTCACAGATACGCAGTATTTT. This encodes CASTPGSTSGTLTDTQYF.

The rearrangement uses TRBV11-2 and TRBJ2-3; D is undetermined. This CDR3 has 15 amino acids. V was trimmed by 5 bases and J by 3 bases, leaving 15 bases between them. Germline values: CDR1 SGHAT, CDR2 FQNNGV. The CDR3 is CASSRTPSWTDTQYF. The CDR3 bases are TGTGCCAGCAGCAGGACCCCATCGTGGACAGATACGCAGTATTTT.

The chain links TRBV5-6 to TRBJ2-7, with 9 bases aligning to TRBD2. Germline CDR1 reads SGHDT; CDR2 reads YYEEEE. V gave up 2 bases and J gave up 4 bases; unmatched junction bases: 7. This CDR3 comprises 15 residues. CDR3 sequence: CASSFGLAGRYEQYF. CDR3 DNA: TGTGCCAGCAGCTTCGGCCTAGCGGGGAGATACGAGCAGTACTTC.

The rearrangement uses TRBV7-8 and TRBJ1-1; D remains unclear. The V gene's germline CDR1 is SGHVS and CDR2 FQNEAQ. V gave up 2 bases and J gave up 1 base, with 8 bases separating them. The length of the CDR3 is 14 residues. CDR3 residues: CASSLLMRNTEAFF. DNA of the CDR3: TGTGCCAGCAGCTTACTTATGCGGAACACTGAAGCTTTCTTT.

V gene TRBV29-1 combines with J gene TRBJ2-1, with D possibly TRBD2 on 6 matching bases. The CDR3 is 14 residues long. V was trimmed by 6 bases and J by 9 bases, leaving 21 bases between them. The germline V gene has CDR1 SQVTM and CDR2 ANQGSEA. In DNA, the CDR3 is TGCAGCGTGGGGGGATCCGGCGGGTCGCTTGAGCAGTTCTTC. This sequence encodes CSVGGSGGSLEQFF.

The chain combines TRBV7-9 with TRBJ2-2, with D hard to call. CDR3 length equals 17 residues. Trimming stripped 2 bases from V and 1 base from J, with 14 bases between. CDR1 is SEHNR, CDR2 FQNEAQ, per germline (reference sequence). This CDR3 is CASSLLVQLQNTGELFF. The CDR3 DNA is TGTGCCAGCAGCTTATTAGTGCAGCTCCAGAACACCGGGGAGCTGTTTTTT.

A single count supports this clone. The rearrangement uses TRBV5-1 and TRBJ2-5, with 9 bases that match TRBD2. The CDR3 length is 16 residues. Germline loops: CDR1 SGHRS, CDR2 YFSETQ. J was trimmed by 4 bases and V by 2 bases; bases with no gene match: 9. This CDR3 is CASSFYGGRVRETQYF. In DNA form, the CDR3 reads TGCGCCAGCAGCTTTTATGGCGGGAGGGTTCGAGAGACCCAGTACTTC. The full variable domain, in which reference TRBV5-1 and TRBJ2-5 provide the parts outside the CDR3, is KAGVTQTPRYLIKTRGQQVTLSCSPISGHRSVSWYQQTPGQGLQFLFEYFSETQRNKGNFPGRFSGRQFSNSRSEMNVSTLELGDSALYLCASSFYGGRVRETQYFGPGTRLLVL.

This clone appeared once. CDR3 in DNA: TGCGCCAGCAGCCAGGACAGGGGGCGCTCCTACGAGCAGTACTTC. It is translated as CASSQDRGRSYEQYF. V usage is TRBV4-1 and J usage is TRBJ2-7, with 11 positions matching TRBD1. The CDR3 has 15 residues. Germline CDR1 MGHRA, CDR2 YSYEKL. Unmatched junction bases numbered 1, after V lost 3 bases and J lost 0 bases.

This sequence joins TRBV7-3 and TRBJ1-1; D gene unclear. The CDR3 loop spans 15 amino acids. V shed 0 bases and J shed 7 bases, with 15 bases lying between them. Germline CDR1 is SGHTA and CDR2 is FQGTGA. CDR3 region: CASSLTPASGSEAFF. CDR3 DNA sequence: TGTGCCAGCAGCTTAACCCCGGCGTCCGGGAGTGAAGCTTTCTTT.

A few counts support this clone. The chain employs TRBV11-2 and TRBJ2-3; D remains unclear. The CDR3 is made up of 15 amino acids. CDR1 is SGHAT and CDR2 is FQNNGV in the germline V gene. V lost 1 base to trimming and J lost 2 bases, with 10 bases between them. CDR3 sequence: CASSLGPQSTDTQYF. The CDR3 DNA sequence: TGTGCCAGCAGCTTAGGGCCACAGTCCACAGATACGCAGTATTTT.

This chain joins TRBV27 and TRBJ1-1; a weak D match, TRBD1 (6 bases). The CDR3 totals 16 residues. With 6 bases removed from V and 6 bases from J, the gap between germline ends came to 23 bases. Germline loops: CDR1 MNHEY, CDR2 SMNVEV (reference sequence). The CDR3 protein is CASSQTWKGGSSEAFF. CDR3 DNA sequence: TGTGCCAGCAGCCAAACATGGAAGGGGGGTTCCTCTGAAGCTTTCTTT.

V usage is TRBV7-9 and J usage is TRBJ1-2; D is uncertain. This CDR3 comprises 11 residues. The ends were cut back, 5 bases at V and 4 bases at J, with 5 bases in the middle. The germline V gene encodes CDR1 SEHNR and CDR2 FQNEAQ (reference sequence). The CDR3 loop is CASSASYGYTF. The CDR3 coding sequence is TGTGCCAGCAGCGCCAGCTATGGCTACACCTTC. The full variable domain, its missing parts supplied by reference TRBV7-9 and TRBJ1-2, is DTGVSQNPRHKITKRGQNVTFRCDPISEHNRLYWYRQTLGQGPEFLTYFQNEAQLEKSRLLSDRFSAERPKGSFSTLEIQRTEQGDSAMYLCASSASYGYTFGSGTRLTVV.

The V and J genes are TRBV20-1 and TRBJ2-7; TRBD1 matches at 10 bases. Per germline, CDR1 DFQATT and CDR2 SNEGSKA (reference sequence). CDR3 size: 11 residues. With 7 bases clipped from V and 4 bases from J, the junction kept 1 base outside the gene matches. As DNA, the CDR3 is TGCAGTGGGGGACAGGGGTACGAGCAGTACTTC. Translating gives CSGGQGYEQYF.

The chain links TRBV6-4 to TRBJ1-5; D may be TRBD1 (5 bases). Germline CDR1 and CDR2: MRHNA and SNTAGT. This CDR3 comprises 14 residues. Trimming shortened V by 9 bases and J by 0 bases, and 12 bases separated the two germline ends. The CDR3: CARPGFPSNQPQHF. As DNA, the CDR3 is TGTGCCAGGCCAGGGTTCCCTAGCAATCAGCCCCAGCATTTT.

V and J are TRBV11-2 and TRBJ1-1; no clear D gene. The CDR3 covers 15 residues. The germline V gene has CDR1 SGHAT and CDR2 FQNNGV. Trimming pared 4 bases from V and 4 bases from J, leaving 16 bases between. The CDR3 sequence is CASSSGMVRPTEAFF. CDR3 DNA: TGTGCCAGCAGCTCTGGGATGGTAAGACCCACTGAAGCTTTCTTT.

This clone was seen a single time. This sequence joins TRBV18 and TRBJ2-1, with TRBD2 matching 7 bases. CDR1 is KGHSH, CDR2 LQKENI, per germline. Trimming at V came to 6 bases and at J to 0 bases, leaving 5 bases not matched to a gene. CDR3 size: 15 residues. The CDR3 region is CASSLAASSYNEQFF. For the CDR3, the DNA is TGTGCCAGCTCGCTAGCGGCAAGCTCCTACAATGAGCAGTTCTTC.

This rearrangement joins TRBV2 to TRBJ2-7; tentatively, D is TRBD1 (5 bases). The CDR3 consists of 13 residues. V dropped 7 bases and J dropped 1 base, with 11 bases sitting between them. From germline, CDR1 is SNHLY and CDR2 FYNNEI. The CDR3 DNA reads TGTGCCAGCACCACCAGGGTGTCCTACGAGCAGTACTTC. Its translation is CASTTRVSYEQYF.

The chain is built from TRBV5-1 and TRBJ2-1, with 7 bases aligning to TRBD2. Germline loops: CDR1 SGHRS, CDR2 YFSETQ. V was pared by 0 bases and J by 7 bases, with 1 base of the junction left unmatched. The CDR3 runs to 13 residues. DNA of the CDR3: TGCGCCAGCAGCTTGGCCGGGGGGAATGAGCAGTTCTTC. Amino acid sequence: CASSLAGGNEQFF. The whole variable domain, filled in from reference TRBV5-1 and TRBJ2-1, reads KAGVTQTPRYLIKTRGQQVTLSCSPISGHRSVSWYQQTPGQGLQFLFEYFSETQRNKGNFPGRFSGRQFSNSRSEMNVSTLELGDSALYLCASSLAGGNEQFFGPGTRLTVL.